Included here is one TCR beta chain sequence, with context. This CDR3 is built from 15 residues. Germline CDR1 is LNHDA and CDR2 is SQIVND (reference sequence). The V and J ends lost 4 bases and 15 bases, in that order; junction bases with no gene match: 18. The sample originates from a study of blood T cell repertoires in COVID-19. Clones were sequenced by immunoSEQ multiplex PCR, and TCRdb holds only the in-frame ones, with some missing. The table shows a few hundred thousand clones, with roughly 85% occurring only once. The rearrangement links TRBV19 to TRBJ2-1; 7 positions match TRBD2. Sequenced material: peripheral blood. The sequence came from a man younger than 30 with active or convalescent COVID-19. CDR3 protein: CASSTPRLAKDQLFF. The CDR3 DNA follows: TGTGCCAGTAGTACCCCAAGACTAGCAAAAGATCAGCTGTTCTTC.